This TCR beta chain was identified in a study of T cell responses to AZD1222 COVID-19 vaccine. In the case of this clone: The target antigen is unknown.

Assay: immunoSEQ multiplex PCR; the TCRdb copy retains only in-frame clones and omits some. Found here are around 140,000 clones, approximately 92% of them singletons; the top ten hold about 3.8%. The analysis combined second doses at about 4 or about 12 weeks. Germline CDR1 and CDR2: SGHNT and YYREEE (reference sequence). V shed 2 bases and J shed 1 base, with 13 bases lying between them. This CDR3 is 15 amino acids long. Overall study results and limits: Distributed over spike, vaccine-associated CD4 TCRs predominated at 160-218 and 743-854. White British donors predominated, females outnumbered males, and clonal diversity was possibly underestimated. At study baseline, merely several AZD1222 recipients were seropositive.

The sample in question was peripheral blood, obtained 28 days after the second AZD1222 dose. The gene calls are TRBV5-4 and TRBJ2-7; D is possibly TRBD1 or TRBD2 (6 bases each). This clonotype was sampled from an adult who received the AZD1222 COVID-19 vaccine. CDR3 sequence (DNA): TGTGCCAGCAGCTTTGGCGGGACATCATCCTACGAGCAGTACTTC. Translation gives CASSFGGTSSYEQYF.